This T cell receptor (beta chain) is drawn from a study of graft-versus-host responses after intestinal transplantation (dated by TCRdb to the early 2020s). At the level of the whole study: Recipients received multivisceral, liver-intestinal, or isolated intestinal transplants. Donor T cell macrochimerism was defined as a peak of at least 4% donor T cells among recipient peripheral blood mononuclear cells. A cohort of about two dozen intestinal transplant recipients, including one retransplant, was enrolled, and 3 patients lacking pretransplant specimens were excluded. Graft-versus-host and host-versus-graft alloreactive T cell clones were tracked in the graft, circulation and bone marrow after intestinal transplantation using bulk TCR-beta CDR3 sequencing. All recipients received anti-thymocyte globulin induction followed by maintenance tacrolimus and steroids for around three years. Rather than going through the commercial service, samples from a few later patients were sequenced in-house on an Illumina MiSeq and processed with MiXCR. Alloreactive clones were identified by sequencing pre-transplant mixed lymphocyte reaction products and comparing these products with unstimulated pre-transplant donor and recipient T cells. Summary of the overall study and its limitations: The conclusions were limited by the relatively low number and heterogeneity of the intestinal transplant patients. GvH clones were detected in recipient bone marrow, and some of these GvH clones were observed earlier in ileal mucosa or blood, consistent with an intestinal mucosal origin. Early after transplant, peak levels of circulating GvH clones were found to be associated with declines in HvG clones. In patients with donor T cell macrochimerism, the allografts had high GvH to HvG T cell clonal ratios.

A remark on this clone: What this receptor recognizes is not known. No clone much larger than this one lies a single base away; base qualities are absent.

Blood samples were collected up to 4 times in the first month after transplant and then at least monthly when available. Libraries were constructed by the immunoSEQ multiplex PCR assay. High-throughput TCR-beta CDR3 sequencing of genomic DNA from most patients was performed by Adaptive Biotechnologies. The original methods were these. TCR sequencing data were retrieved from Adaptive's ImmunoSEQ software for roughly 20 patients, whereas three other patients were processed with MiXCR and VDJtools. CDR3 nucleotide sequences shared between donor and recipient were removed because the origin of such sequences could not be assigned. To count as alloreactive, a clone needed at least 2-fold expansion over unstimulated cells and a minimum CFSE-low frequency of 0.002% (template counts) or 0.001% (read counts). Mappable clones were those detected in sequenced pre-transplant spleen, lymph node, or MLR CFSE-low populations of the donor or recipient. The cumulative frequency of alloreactive clones was calculated as a percentage of all sequences, weighted by copy number. The table was pulled from immuneACCESS by TCRdb, which kept in-frame rearrangements only. Such tables lose some clones; where checked, under half of the loss comes from unresolved V genes, and the rest has no known cause. V and J calls and clone size are those listed in that table; D and trimming were worked out from the DNA. The sample table holds over 15,000 clones, of which about four fifths were seen once. The ten top clones hold around 1.9% of the sample.

CDR1 and CDR2 (MDHEN, SYDVKM) derive from the germline V gene. From its cysteine to its phenylalanine, the CDR3 spans 13 amino acids. The entry retains the CDR3 DNA only, 39 bases that are in frame from base 1. V lost 3 bases and J lost 7 bases; the stretch between them is 12 bases long. This chain is built from TRBV28 and TRBJ1-1; a tentative D match to TRBD1 spans 5 bases. Sequencing was performed on PBMCs, taken 14 days after transplant. This clonotype was obtained from a human patient who received an intestinal transplant, so some T cells may come from the graft donor. The DNA reads TGTGCCAGCAGTTTGGGGCAGGAAGATGAAGCTTTCTTT. Its translation reads: CASSLGQEDEAFF.